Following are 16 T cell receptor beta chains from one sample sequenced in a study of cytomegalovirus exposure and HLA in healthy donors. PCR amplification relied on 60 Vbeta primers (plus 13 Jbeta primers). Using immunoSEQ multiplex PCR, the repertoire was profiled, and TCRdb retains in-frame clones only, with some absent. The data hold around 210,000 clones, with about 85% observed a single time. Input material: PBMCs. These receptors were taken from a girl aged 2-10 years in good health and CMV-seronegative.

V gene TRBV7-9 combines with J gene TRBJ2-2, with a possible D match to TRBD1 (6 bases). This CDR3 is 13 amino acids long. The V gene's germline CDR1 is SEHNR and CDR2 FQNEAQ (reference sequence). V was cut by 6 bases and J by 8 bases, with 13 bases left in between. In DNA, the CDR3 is TGTGCCAGCAGTTTAACAGGGAATGGGGAGCTGTTTTTT. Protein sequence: CASSLTGNGELFF.

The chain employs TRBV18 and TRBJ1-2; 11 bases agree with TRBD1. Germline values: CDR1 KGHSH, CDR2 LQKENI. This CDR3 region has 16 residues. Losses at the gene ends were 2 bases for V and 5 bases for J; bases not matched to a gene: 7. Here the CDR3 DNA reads TGTGCCAGCTCACCAAGGACAGGACAGGGGGCGTATGGCTACACCTTC. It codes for CASSPRTGQGAYGYTF.

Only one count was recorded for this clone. The CDR3 sequence: CASSQDLTEPRELFF. CDR3 coding DNA: TGTGCCAGCAGCCAAGATTTAACCGAGCCCCGGGAGCTGTTTTTT. The chain combines TRBV4-2 with TRBJ2-2; the D is unclear. With 0 bases removed from V and 9 bases from J, the gap between germline ends came to 14 bases. The CDR3 runs to 15 residues. CDR1 is LGHNA, CDR2 YNFKEQ, per germline.

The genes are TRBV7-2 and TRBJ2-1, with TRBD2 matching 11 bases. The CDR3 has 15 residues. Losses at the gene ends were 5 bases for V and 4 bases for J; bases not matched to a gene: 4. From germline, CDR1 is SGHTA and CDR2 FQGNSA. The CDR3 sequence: CASSALAGEYNEQFF. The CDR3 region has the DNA TGTGCCAGCAGCGCACTAGCGGGAGAGTACAATGAGCAGTTCTTC. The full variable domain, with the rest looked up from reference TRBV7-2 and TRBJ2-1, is GAGVSQSPSNKVTEKGKDVELRCDPISGHTALYWYRQSLGQGLEFLIYFQGNSAPDKSGLPSDRFSAERTGGSVSTLTIQRTQQEDSAVYLCASSALAGEYNEQFFGPGTRLTVL.

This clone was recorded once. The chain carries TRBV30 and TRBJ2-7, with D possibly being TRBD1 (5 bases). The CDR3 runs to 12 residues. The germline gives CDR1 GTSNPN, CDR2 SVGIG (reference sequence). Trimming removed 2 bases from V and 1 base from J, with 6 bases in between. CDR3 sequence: CAWSRTSYEQYF. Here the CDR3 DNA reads TGTGCCTGGAGTAGGACATCCTACGAGCAGTACTTC.

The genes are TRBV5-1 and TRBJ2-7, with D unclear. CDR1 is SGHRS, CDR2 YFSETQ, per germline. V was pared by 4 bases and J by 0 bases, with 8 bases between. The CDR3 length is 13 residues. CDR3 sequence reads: CASSPTGSYEQYF. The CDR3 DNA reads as TGCGCCAGCAGCCCCACGGGCTCCTACGAGCAGTACTTC.

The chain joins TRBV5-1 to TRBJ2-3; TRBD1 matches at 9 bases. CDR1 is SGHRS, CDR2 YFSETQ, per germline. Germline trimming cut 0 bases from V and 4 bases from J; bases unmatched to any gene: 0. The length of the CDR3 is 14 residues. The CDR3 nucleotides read TGCGCCAGCAGCTTGGGACAGGGGGCAGATACGCAGTATTTT. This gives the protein CASSLGQGADTQYF.

CDR3 region: CASSYGTGRQRTDTQYF. The CDR3 DNA reads as TGTGCCAGCAGCTACGGGACAGGGAGGCAACGCACAGATACGCAGTATTTT. This sequence joins TRBV7-2 and TRBJ2-3, with 9 bases matching TRBD1. CDR1 is SGHTA and CDR2 is FQGNSA in the germline V gene. The J segment lost 1 base and the V segment lost 4 bases, leaving 9 bases of the junction unmatched. This CDR3 contains 17 residues.

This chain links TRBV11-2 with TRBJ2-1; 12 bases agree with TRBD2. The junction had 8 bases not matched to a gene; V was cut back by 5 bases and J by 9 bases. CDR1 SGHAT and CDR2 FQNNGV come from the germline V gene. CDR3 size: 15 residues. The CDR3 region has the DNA TGTGCCAGCAGCCCGGGTACTAGCGGGAGGAGTGAGCAGTTCTTC. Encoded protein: CASSPGTSGRSEQFF.

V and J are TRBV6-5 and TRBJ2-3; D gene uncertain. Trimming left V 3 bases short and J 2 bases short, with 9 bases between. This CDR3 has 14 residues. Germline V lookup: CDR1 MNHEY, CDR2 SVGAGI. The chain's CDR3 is CASSYISFTDTQYF. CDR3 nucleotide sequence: TGTGCCAGCAGTTATATTAGCTTCACAGATACGCAGTATTTT.

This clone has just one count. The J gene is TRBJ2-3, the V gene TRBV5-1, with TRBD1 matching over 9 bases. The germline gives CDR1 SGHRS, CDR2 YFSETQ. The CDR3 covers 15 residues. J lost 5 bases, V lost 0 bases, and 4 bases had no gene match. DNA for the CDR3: TGCGCCAGCAGCTTGGTTACAGGGGGCGTAGATACGCAGTATTTT. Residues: CASSLVTGGVDTQYF.

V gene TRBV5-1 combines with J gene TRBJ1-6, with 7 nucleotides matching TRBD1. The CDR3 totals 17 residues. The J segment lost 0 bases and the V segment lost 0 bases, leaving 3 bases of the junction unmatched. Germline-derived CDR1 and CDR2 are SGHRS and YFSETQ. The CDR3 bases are TGCGCCAGCAGCTTGGAGGGACAGAGCTCCTATAATTCACCCCTCCACTTT. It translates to CASSLEGQSSYNSPLHF.

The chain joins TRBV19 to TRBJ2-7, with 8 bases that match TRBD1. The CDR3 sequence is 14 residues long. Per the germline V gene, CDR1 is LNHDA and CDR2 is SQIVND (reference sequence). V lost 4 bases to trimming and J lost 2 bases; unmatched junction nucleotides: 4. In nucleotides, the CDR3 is TGTGCCAGTAGTAAGGGACAGGCCACCTACGAGCAGTACTTC. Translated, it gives CASSKGQATYEQYF. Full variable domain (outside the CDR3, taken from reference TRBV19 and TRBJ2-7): DGGITQSPKYLFRKEGQNVTLSCEQNLNHDAMYWYRQDPGQGLRLIYYSQIVNDFQKGDIAEGYSVSREKKESFPLTVTSAQKNPTAFYLCASSKGQATYEQYFGPGTRLTVT.

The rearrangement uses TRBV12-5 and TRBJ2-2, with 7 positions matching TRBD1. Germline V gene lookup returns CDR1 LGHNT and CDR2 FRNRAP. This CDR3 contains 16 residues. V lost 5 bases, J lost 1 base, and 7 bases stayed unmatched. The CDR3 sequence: CASGQRGTVNTGELFF. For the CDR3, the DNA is TGTGCTAGTGGTCAACGAGGGACAGTGAACACCGGGGAGCTGTTTTTT.

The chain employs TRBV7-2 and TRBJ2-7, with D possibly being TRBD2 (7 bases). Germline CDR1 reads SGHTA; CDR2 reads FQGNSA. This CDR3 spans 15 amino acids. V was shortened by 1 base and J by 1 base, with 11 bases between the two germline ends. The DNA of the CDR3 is TGTGCCAGCAGCTTAGAGGGGGGAGGGTCCTACGAGCAGTACTTC. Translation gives CASSLEGGGSYEQYF.

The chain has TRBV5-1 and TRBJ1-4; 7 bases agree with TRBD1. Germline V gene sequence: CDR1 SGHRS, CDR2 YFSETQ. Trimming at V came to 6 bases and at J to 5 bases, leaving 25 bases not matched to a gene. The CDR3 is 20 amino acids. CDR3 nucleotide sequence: TGCGCCAGCACCTTTAAGGGGCGGGGCAGGGGGATATATTGGAATGAAAAACTGTTTTTT. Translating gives CASTFKGRGRGIYWNEKLFF.